This T cell receptor beta chain was profiled in a study of beta chain features in type 1 diabetes. The overall study: Patients did not differ from healthy donors in age, gender or cell yield. General observations from the study: Naive, central memory and Treg TCRB repertoires seemed to resemble each other more closely in patients than they did in healthy donors. Among patients with Type 1 diabetes, TCRB CDR3s were moderately but significantly shorter in every one of the four CD4+ subsets. Any HLA type influence on TCRB rearrangement was left unresolved here.

CDR1 and CDR2 from the germline V gene are MGHDK and SYGVNS. This CDR3 has 15 amino acids. J gave up 1 base and V 5 bases, and 5 bases lay outside the gene matches. Every isolated RNA sample was fully reverse transcribed, so sequencing captured expressed TCRB transcripts. Here immunoSEQ multiplex PCR was the method, and the copy in TCRdb shows in-frame clones only, minus some. The sample has tens of thousands of clones, roughly half seen once; the top ten hold roughly 0.7%. In the case of this clone: Its target is not known.

The material sequenced was central memory CD4+ T cells from blood. The sequence derives from a man under 40 with type 1 diabetes. V usage is TRBV25-1 and J usage is TRBJ2-7; 10 nucleotides align to TRBD1. The chain's CDR3 is CASSQGTGESYEQYF. In nucleotides, the CDR3 is TGTGCCAGCAGTCAAGGGACAGGGGAATCCTACGAGCAGTACTTC.